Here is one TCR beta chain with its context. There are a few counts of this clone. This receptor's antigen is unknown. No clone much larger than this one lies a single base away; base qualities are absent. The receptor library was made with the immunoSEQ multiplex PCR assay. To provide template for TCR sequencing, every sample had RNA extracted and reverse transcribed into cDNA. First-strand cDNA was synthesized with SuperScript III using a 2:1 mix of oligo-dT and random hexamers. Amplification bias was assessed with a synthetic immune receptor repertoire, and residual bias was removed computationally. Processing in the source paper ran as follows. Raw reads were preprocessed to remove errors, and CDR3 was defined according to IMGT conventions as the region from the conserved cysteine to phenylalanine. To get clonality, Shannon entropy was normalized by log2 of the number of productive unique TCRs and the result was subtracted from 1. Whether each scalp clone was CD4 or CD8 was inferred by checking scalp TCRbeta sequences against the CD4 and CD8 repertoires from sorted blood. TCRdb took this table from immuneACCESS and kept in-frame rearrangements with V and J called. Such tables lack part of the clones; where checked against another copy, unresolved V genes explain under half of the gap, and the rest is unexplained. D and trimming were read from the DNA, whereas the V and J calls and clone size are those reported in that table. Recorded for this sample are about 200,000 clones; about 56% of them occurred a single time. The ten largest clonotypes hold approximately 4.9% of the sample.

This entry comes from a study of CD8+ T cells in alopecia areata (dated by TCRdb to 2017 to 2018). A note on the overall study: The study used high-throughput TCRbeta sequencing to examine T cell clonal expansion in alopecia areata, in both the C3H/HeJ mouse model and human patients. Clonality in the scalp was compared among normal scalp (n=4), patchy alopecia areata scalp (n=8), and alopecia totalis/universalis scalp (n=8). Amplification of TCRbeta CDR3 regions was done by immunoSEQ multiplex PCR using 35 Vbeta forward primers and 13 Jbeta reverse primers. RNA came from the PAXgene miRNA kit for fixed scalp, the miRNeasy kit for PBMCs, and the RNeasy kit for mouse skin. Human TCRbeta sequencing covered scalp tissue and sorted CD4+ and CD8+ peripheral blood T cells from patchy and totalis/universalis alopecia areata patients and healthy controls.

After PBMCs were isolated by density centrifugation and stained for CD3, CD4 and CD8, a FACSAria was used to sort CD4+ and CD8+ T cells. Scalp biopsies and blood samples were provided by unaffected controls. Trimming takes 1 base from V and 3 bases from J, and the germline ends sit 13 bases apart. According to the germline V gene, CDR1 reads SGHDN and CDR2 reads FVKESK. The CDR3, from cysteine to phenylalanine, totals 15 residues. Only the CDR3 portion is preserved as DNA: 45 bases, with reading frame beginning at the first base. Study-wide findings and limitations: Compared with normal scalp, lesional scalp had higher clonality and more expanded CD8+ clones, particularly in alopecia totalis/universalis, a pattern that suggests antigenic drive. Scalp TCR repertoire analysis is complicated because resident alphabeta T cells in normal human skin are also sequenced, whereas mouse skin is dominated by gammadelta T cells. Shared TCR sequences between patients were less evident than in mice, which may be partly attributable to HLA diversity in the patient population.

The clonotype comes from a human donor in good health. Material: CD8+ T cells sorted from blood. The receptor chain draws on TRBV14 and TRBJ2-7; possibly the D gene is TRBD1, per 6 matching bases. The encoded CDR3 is CASSQATGNHYEQYF. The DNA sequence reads TGTGCCAGCAGCCAAGCAACAGGGAACCACTACGAGCAGTACTTC.